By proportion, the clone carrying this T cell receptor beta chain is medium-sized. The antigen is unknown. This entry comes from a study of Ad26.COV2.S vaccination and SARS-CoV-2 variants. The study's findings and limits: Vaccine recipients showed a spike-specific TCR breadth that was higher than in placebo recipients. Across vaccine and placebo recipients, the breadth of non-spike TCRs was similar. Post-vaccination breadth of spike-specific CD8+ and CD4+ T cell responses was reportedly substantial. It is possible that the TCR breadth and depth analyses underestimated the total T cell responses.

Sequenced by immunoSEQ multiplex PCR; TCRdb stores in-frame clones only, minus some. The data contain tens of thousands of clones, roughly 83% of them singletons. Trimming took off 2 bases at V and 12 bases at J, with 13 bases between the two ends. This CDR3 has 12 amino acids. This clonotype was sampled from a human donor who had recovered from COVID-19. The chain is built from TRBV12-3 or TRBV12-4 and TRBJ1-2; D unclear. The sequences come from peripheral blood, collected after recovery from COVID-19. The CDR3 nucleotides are TGTGCCAGCAGTTTACCCATCAGCCCTCACACCTTC. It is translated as CASSLPISPHTF.